One and the same sample provided the 17 T cell receptor beta chains below, sequenced in a study of identical twins. TCRdb re-called the 5' RACE reads through MiXCR, storing one row per CDR3 protein. The repertoire includes 500,000 to 600,000 distinct CDR3 sequences, around 20% of them detected once, and about 0.99% sits in the top ten. These records were also assigned to another study, of T cells expressing NK-cell markers.

The specimen was CD4+ T cells sorted from blood. The receptor source for this set is a woman aged 18-29 years in good health.

This chain connects TRBV14 to TRBJ2-1; tentative D call: TRBD2 (6 bases). The CDR3 extends over 14 amino acids. The ends were cut back, 1 base at V and 7 bases at J, with 11 bases in the middle. CDR1 SGHDN and CDR2 FVKESK come from the germline V gene. CDR3 region: CASSQAWRGNEQFF. The CDR3 coding sequence is TGTGCCAGCAGCCAAGCATGGCGGGGTAATGAGCAGTTCTTC.

This clonotype was recorded many times. The J gene is TRBJ2-1, the V gene TRBV20-1; tentatively, D is TRBD1 or TRBD2 (6 bases each). Germline-derived CDR1 and CDR2 are DFQATT and SNEGSKA (reference sequence). This CDR3 spans 13 amino acids. Deletions cut 2 bases from V and 12 bases from J, with 17 bases between. CDR3 in amino acids: CSARTNPGAGQFF. The CDR3 region has the DNA TGCAGTGCTAGAACCAATCCGGGGGCGGGGCAGTTCTTC.

This chain joins TRBV18 and TRBJ2-1, with a weak D call TRBD1 (5 bases). The CDR3 extends over 13 amino acids. Deletions cut 3 bases from V and 9 bases from J, with 12 bases between. The germline V gene encodes CDR1 KGHSH and CDR2 LQKENI. The CDR3 spells CASSPQDQGEQFF. CDR3 nucleotides: TGTGCCAGCTCACCCCAGGATCAGGGTGAGCAGTTCTTC. The whole variable domain, filled in from reference TRBV18 and TRBJ2-1, reads NAGVMQNPRHLVRRRGQEARLRCSPMKGHSHVYWYRQLPEEGLKFMVYLQKENIIDESGMPKERFSAEFPKEGPSILRIQQVVRGDSAAYFCASSPQDQGEQFFGPGTRLTVL.

This chain connects TRBV20-1 to TRBJ2-7; 7 bases are shared with TRBD2. The trim removed 3 bases at V and 4 bases at J, leaving 6 bases unmatched. The CDR3 loop spans 13 amino acids. Germline assignment: CDR1 DFQATT and CDR2 SNEGSKA (reference sequence). The CDR3 nucleotides read TGCAGTGCTAGTGGGGGGGAGGTGTACGAGCAGTACTTC. Amino acids: CSASGGEVYEQYF.

J is TRBJ1-6 and V is TRBV20-1, with 8 bases lining up with TRBD1. Germline V gives CDR1 DFQATT, CDR2 SNEGSKA (reference sequence). The CDR3 has 14 amino acids. V was pared by 5 bases and J by 9 bases, with 9 bases of the junction left unmatched. The CDR3 loop is CSAGRDRGPSPLHF. Written as DNA, the CDR3 is TGCAGTGCTGGCCGAGACAGGGGCCCTTCACCCCTCCACTTT.

This clonotype was seen repeatedly, ten times or more. The rearrangement uses TRBV3-1 and TRBJ2-1, with D tentatively TRBD2 (5 bases). V shed 2 bases and J shed 10 bases, with 12 bases lying between them. The germline gives CDR1 LGHDT, CDR2 YNNKEL (reference sequence). The CDR3 covers 13 residues. The DNA for the CDR3 is TGTGCCAGCAGCCAAAACCGGGGTTGGGAGCAGTTCTTC. Protein product: CASSQNRGWEQFF.

There are a few counts of this clonotype. CDR3 loop: CASSTRLAYEQYF. The CDR3 bases are TGTGCCAGCAGCACAAGACTAGCCTACGAGCAGTACTTC. The rearrangement joins TRBV7-2 to TRBJ2-7; tentatively, D is TRBD2 (6 bases). CDR1 is SGHTA, CDR2 FQGNSA, per germline. V was cut by 5 bases and J by 2 bases, with 10 bases left in between. The CDR3 covers 13 residues. The entire variable domain, with the rest obtained from reference TRBV7-2 and TRBJ2-7, is as follows: GAGVSQSPSNKVTEKGKDVELRCDPISGHTALYWYRQSLGQGLEFLIYFQGNSAPDKSGLPSDRFSAERTGGSVSTLTIQRTQQEDSAVYLCASSTRLAYEQYFGPGTRLTVT.

This clonotype was found once. The genes are TRBV20-1 and TRBJ2-1, with 13 bases matching TRBD2. The CDR3 is 16 residues long. Looked up from germline, CDR1 is DFQATT and CDR2 is SNEGSKA (reference sequence). Germline trimming cut 6 bases from V and 5 bases from J; bases unmatched to any gene: 10. The CDR3: CSARLAGGSANNEQFF. In DNA form, the CDR3 reads TGCAGTGCCCGACTAGCGGGAGGATCCGCTAACAATGAGCAGTTCTTC.

The chain combines TRBV10-1 with TRBJ2-3; 7 positions match TRBD2. The trim removed 2 bases at V and 2 bases at J, leaving 7 bases unmatched. The CDR3 totals 16 residues. Germline V gene lookup returns CDR1 WNHNN and CDR2 SYGVQD (reference sequence). CDR3 loop: CASSEVGAGDTDTQYF. The CDR3 coding sequence is TGCGCCAGCAGTGAGGTTGGTGCGGGAGACACAGATACGCAGTATTTT.

The chain joins TRBV7-2 to TRBJ2-5; D is uncertain. CDR1 is SGHTA and CDR2 is FQGNSA in the germline V gene. V was clipped by 1 base and J by 5 bases, with 14 bases between them. This CDR3 has 15 amino acids. DNA for the CDR3: TGTGCCAGCAGCTTAGGGGCTTATCAACGCGAGACCCAGTACTTC. As protein: CASSLGAYQRETQYF. Combining the CDR3 with reference TRBV7-2 and TRBJ2-5 gives the whole variable domain GAGVSQSPSNKVTEKGKDVELRCDPISGHTALYWYRQSLGQGLEFLIYFQGNSAPDKSGLPSDRFSAERTGGSVSTLTIQRTQQEDSAVYLCASSLGAYQRETQYFGPGTRLLVL.

This clonotype has a handful of counts. This sequence joins TRBV5-1 and TRBJ2-1; TRBD2 matches at 9 bases. The CDR3 extends over 15 amino acids. Germline values: CDR1 SGHRS, CDR2 YFSETQ. Trimming cost V 5 bases and J 1 base; bases outside gene matches: 4. CDR3 region: CASRGLAGSYNEQFF. For the CDR3, the DNA is TGCGCCAGCAGGGGCCTAGCGGGGTCCTACAATGAGCAGTTCTTC.

In its sample, this clonotype was seen a few times. This chain uses TRBV29-1 with TRBJ2-3, with TRBD1 as a possible D gene (5 bases). The CDR3 extends over 13 amino acids. The germline CDR1 and CDR2 sequences are SQVTM and ANQGSEA. Deletions cut 0 bases from V and 7 bases from J, with 11 bases between. The CDR3 here is CSVEDDAGNTQYF. The CDR3 DNA reads TGCAGCGTTGAAGACGATGCAGGGAATACGCAGTATTTT.

The chain carries TRBV20-1 and TRBJ1-1; 7 nucleotides agree with TRBD1. The V gene's germline CDR1 is DFQATT and CDR2 SNEGSKA (reference sequence). After removal of 6 bases from V and 1 base from J, the junction contained 11 bases not matched to a gene. This CDR3 spans 15 amino acids. The CDR3 nucleotides read TGCAGTGCCCCTCGACAGGGCGTCAAGAACACTGAAGCTTTCTTT. Encoded protein: CSAPRQGVKNTEAFF.

CDR3 sequence: CASSRSGTGAYEQYF. The DNA for the CDR3 is TGTGCCAGCAGCCGATCCGGGACAGGGGCCTACGAGCAGTACTTC. The rearrangement uses TRBV12-3 or TRBV12-4 and TRBJ2-7, with TRBD1 matching 10 bases. The V and J ends lost 6 bases and 2 bases, in that order; junction bases with no gene match: 7. This CDR3 spans 15 amino acids.

The chain employs TRBV6-2 or TRBV6-3 and TRBJ2-2, with 10 bases lining up with TRBD2. Trimming cost V 6 bases and J 6 bases; bases outside gene matches: 4. This CDR3 has 14 residues. Germline values: CDR1 MNHEY, CDR2 SVGEGT. CDR3 amino acids: CASRSGGASGELFF. CDR3 sequence (DNA): TGTGCCAGCAGGAGCGGGGGGGCATCCGGGGAGCTGTTTTTT.

This chain uses TRBV4-3 with TRBJ2-7; perhaps TRBD2 as D (6 bases). The germline V gene encodes CDR1 LGHNA and CDR2 YSLEER. V dropped 3 bases and J dropped 5 bases, with 8 bases sitting between them. The CDR3 is 12 amino acids. Here the CDR3 reads CASSQGGDEQYF. The CDR3 nucleotides read TGCGCCAGCAGCCAGGGCGGGGACGAGCAGTACTTC.

Concerning this clonotype itself: A junction end diverges from the germline sequence, so it may reflect a read error. The rearrangement links TRBV6-5 to TRBJ1-6; D remains unclear. The CDR3 consists of 15 residues. Germline lookup yields CDR1 MNHEY and CDR2 SVGAGI. In nucleotides, the CDR3 is TGTGCCAGCGTTCAAGCACTAGACTATAACTCACCCCTCCACTTT. Translating it yields CASVQALDYNSPLHF.